The rows below give T cell receptor beta chains drawn from one sample of a study of T cell repertoires in cytomegalovirus infection. Their antigen targets remain unknown. TCRdb reanalysed the reads using MiXCR and keeps one entry per CDR3 protein. The sample has roughly 500,000 distinct CDR3 sequences; about 44% are singletons. Specimen: cultured PBMCs, collected from culture after CMV antigen stimulation. These receptors originate from a human donor in good health (CMV status not recorded). Some clones in this sample may be carry-over from other donors' samples. CDR3s include the opening cysteine and the closing phenylalanine or tryptophan. The size of a clone is reported for some rows only, either as once, few or many, or as a class for expanded clones.

J: TRBJ1-1; V: TRBV5-1; size: .; CDR3: CASSYDGTENTEAFF
J: TRBJ2-3; V: TRBV7-2; size: few; CDR3: CASSRQTTDTQYF
J: TRBJ2-3; V: TRBV7-2; size: .; CDR3: CASSQQDTQYF
J: TRBJ2-3; V: TRBV7-9; size: few; CDR3: CASSSSRGASTDTQYF
J: TRBJ2-3; V: TRBV12-3/TRBV12-4; size: few; CDR3: CASTLPGLGTDTQYF
J: TRBJ1-1; V: TRBV7-8; size: few; CDR3: CASRSSRGRGMNTEAFF
J: TRBJ1-3; V: TRBV11-2; size: .; CDR3: CASSTYTRGVRGNTIYF
J: TRBJ2-1; V: TRBV6-5; size: few; CDR3: CASSYGGPSYNEQFF
J: TRBJ2-7; V: TRBV7-2; size: many; CDR3: CASSLARTSSTYEQYF
J: TRBJ2-1; V: TRBV9; size: .; CDR3: CASRLGGARNEQFF
J: TRBJ2-5; V: TRBV7-2; size: .; CDR3: CASSPIREEETQYF
J: TRBJ2-7; V: TRBV27; size: .; CDR3: CASSLSGDAYEQYF
J: TRBJ2-7; V: TRBV6-5; size: .; CDR3: CASSWTGGVRAEQYF
J: TRBJ2-3; V: TRBV7-6; size: many; CDR3: CASSLALRQVTDTQYF
J: TRBJ2-1; V: TRBV7-9; size: .; CDR3: CASRAAGGPGEQFF
J: TRBJ2-7; V: TRBV20-1; size: .; CDR3: CSVRGWGASSYEQYF
J: TRBJ2-3; V: TRBV27; size: .; CDR3: CASRRLGTDTQYF
J: TRBJ1-2; V: TRBV19; size: once; CDR3: CASSHPYGQIYGYTF
J: TRBJ2-3; V: TRBV6-5; size: .; CDR3: CAVRPWSPNTQYF
J: TRBJ1-2; V: TRBV7-9; size: .; CDR3: CASSFPSLGGYYGYTF
J: TRBJ2-4; V: TRBV30; size: .; CDR3: CAWSLGTSGIGLGNIQYF
J: TRBJ1-6; V: TRBV6-1; size: few; CDR3: CASRGQGSSYNSPLHF
J: TRBJ2-7; V: TRBV12-5; size: .; CDR3: CASGQTRGIYEQYF
J: TRBJ2-5; V: TRBV12-3/TRBV12-4; size: .; CDR3: CASSFYQETQYF
J: TRBJ2-3; V: TRBV7-2; size: .; CDR3: CASSLALDTQYF
J: TRBJ1-2; V: TRBV6-2/TRBV6-3; size: .; CDR3: CASNPQGNTGYTF
J: TRBJ2-3; V: TRBV20-1; size: .; CDR3: CSARDREWATDTQYF
J: TRBJ2-3; V: TRBV7-4; size: .; CDR3: CASSLTSETDTQYF
J: TRBJ2-1; V: TRBV29-1; size: .; CDR3: CSVQAGGSYEQFF
J: TRBJ2-5; V: TRBV27; size: few; CDR3: CASSSPQGRGETQYF